This T cell receptor (beta chain) came from a study of CD8+CD57+ T cells in acquired aplastic anemia. On the study more broadly: DNA recovered from sorted CD4+ and CD8+ cells had a mean of roughly 3 ug. As sequenced from healthy donors, CD4+ cells averaged roughly 11 million reads. Regarding the study as a whole: Researchers report that fewer than 35 CD8+ CDR3 sequences appeared in both patients and controls. Significant differences in CD8+ Simpson's diversity were not observed between patients and controls.

Template material for TCR beta VDJ and CDR3 profiling consisted of genomic DNA. TCRdb redid the calling of the reads with MiXCR, one entry per CDR3 protein. The sample has 350,000 to 450,000 distinct CDR3 sequences; 55% to 70% are singletons. Comments on this clonotype: Its antigen is still unknown.

The CDR3 totals 16 residues. Germline CDR1 and CDR2: SNHLY and FYNNEI. V trimming: 5 bases; J trimming: 2 bases; junction bases outside the gene matches: 8. The sequenced sample was sorted CD4+, CD8+, or CD8+CD57+ T cells (not recorded which) from PBMCs. The receptor was isolated from a human donor in good health, serving as a control. The chain recombines TRBV2 with TRBJ2-3, with TRBD2 matching over 9 bases. DNA for the CDR3: TGTGCCAGCAGTCTGGCGGCGGGAGGGAACACAGATACGCAGTATTTT. This gives the protein CASSLAAGGNTDTQYF. The variable domain in full, completed from reference TRBV2 and TRBJ2-3, reads EPEVTQTPSHQVTQMGQEVILRCVPISNHLYFYWYRQILGQKVEFLVSFYNNEISEKSEIFDDQFSVERPDGSNFTLKIRSTKLEDSAMYFCASSLAAGGNTDTQYFGPGTRLTVL.